Each of the 3 T cell receptor beta chains below was sequenced from the same sample in a study of cytomegalovirus exposure and HLA in healthy donors. The PCR ran on 60 Vbeta and 13 Jbeta primers. The repertoire was sequenced with immunoSEQ multiplex PCR; TCRdb's copy has only in-frame clones and lacks some. Counted here are 200,000 or so clones, over 75% occurring once; the ten biggest clones make up roughly 0.22%. Sequencing was done on a sample of PBMCs. The receptors here all came from a girl aged 2 to 10 in good health and CMV-seronegative.

This chain links TRBV7-9 with TRBJ1-2; the D is unclear. Trimming took off 4 bases at V and 5 bases at J, with 20 bases between the two ends. CDR3 length: 16 amino acids. The germline V gene encodes CDR1 SEHNR and CDR2 FQNEAQ (reference sequence). CDR3 sequence reads: CASSSRGYDGQYGYTF. The CDR3 nucleotides read TGTGCCAGCAGCTCCAGAGGGTATGACGGCCAGTATGGCTACACCTTC.

The gene calls are TRBV5-1 and TRBJ2-3; 11 bases line up with TRBD2. The CDR3 loop spans 15 amino acids. Germline V gene data show CDR1 as SGHRS and CDR2 as YFSETQ. V was pared by 4 bases and J by 4 bases, with 5 bases of the junction left unmatched. The CDR3 bases are TGCGCCAGCAGCGCGACTAGCGGGGTGGCAGATACGCAGTATTTT. Encoded protein: CASSATSGVADTQYF.

CDR3 amino acids: CASSGDLDETQYF. CDR3 nucleotide sequence: TGTGCCAGCAGCGGAGATTTAGACGAGACCCAGTACTTC. The chain links TRBV5-5 to TRBJ2-5; D not resolved. This CDR3 has 13 residues. Germline values: CDR1 SGHKS, CDR2 YYEKEE (reference sequence). V was shortened by 4 bases and J by 5 bases, with 12 bases between the two germline ends.